Listed below are T cell receptor beta chains from one sample, sequenced in a study of T cell responses to AZD1222 COVID-19 vaccine. Sequenced by immunoSEQ multiplex PCR; TCRdb stores in-frame clones only, minus some. The sample records 120,000 to 150,000 clones, about 86% being singletons. The sample consisted of peripheral blood, taken 28 days after the second AZD1222 dose. The receptors shown here come from an adult who received the AZD1222 COVID-19 vaccine. Both conserved end residues are part of each CDR3. The D gene is left open where the match is weak. Only some rows state a clone size, as once, few, many or a class for expanded clones.

v_gene	abundance	j_gene	d_gene	CDR3nt	CDR3aa
TRBV3-1/TRBV3-2	-	TRBJ1-2	-	TGTGCCAGCAGCCATACAACACAATCTAACTATGGCTACACCTTC	CASSHTTQSNYGYTF
TRBV12-3/TRBV12-4	once	TRBJ2-5	-	TGTGCCAGCAGCCGGGGACAACAAGAGACCCAGTACTTC	CASSRGQQETQYF
TRBV9	few	TRBJ1-1	-	TGTGCCAGCAGCGTAGGTCGTCCGGGGGGCGGAGGCACTGAAGCTTTCTTT	CASSVGRPGGGGTEAFF
TRBV4-1	-	TRBJ2-1	TRBD2	TGCGCCAGCAGCCAAGCGGAAGGGGCCTGGGACAGTAGCGGGAGGTGGCGTTATGAGCAGTTCTTC	CASSQAEGAWDSSGRWRYEQFF
TRBV7-2	few	TRBJ1-5	-	TGTGCCAGCAGCTTAGGATTAACTAGCAATCAGCCCCAGCATTTT	CASSLGLTSNQPQHF
TRBV7-6	-	TRBJ2-1	-	TGTGCCAGCGTTACAGAGGGACTCCGTCCCTACAATGAGCAGTTCTTC	CASVTEGLRPYNEQFF
TRBV10-1	-	TRBJ2-7	TRBD1	TGCGCCAGCAGTGAGGACAGGGACCACGAGCAGTACTTC	CASSEDRDHEQYF
TRBV25-1	-	TRBJ1-1	TRBD1	TGTGCCAGCCGGGACAGGAGTATATCAGAAGCTTTCTTT	CASRDRSISEAFF
TRBV27	once	TRBJ2-7	-	TGTGCCAGCAGTTACCCCACCTACGAGCAGTACTTC	CASSYPTYEQYF
TRBV2	-	TRBJ1-2	-	TGTGCCAGCAGTGAAGCGGGCGTCGGGACATCGAGCGGCTACACCTTC	CASSEAGVGTSSGYTF
TRBV27	-	TRBJ1-4	TRBD1	TGTGCCAGCAGCGACAGGGCCTTTAATGAAAAACTGTTTTTT	CASSDRAFNEKLFF
TRBV4-1	-	TRBJ2-5	-	TGCGCCAGCAGCTTCAGTGATGTGGAGGAGACCCAGTACTTC	CASSFSDVEETQYF
TRBV20-1	-	TRBJ1-3	-	TGCAGTGCTAGTGCCGTTGGGGGCTCTGGAAACACCATATATTTT	CSASAVGGSGNTIYF
TRBV6-5	-	TRBJ2-7	-	TGTGCCAGCAGGCTTGAACCAGGCCCCGAGCAGTACTTC	CASRLEPGPEQYF
TRBV19	once	TRBJ1-4	TRBD1	TGTGCCAGTAACCTCCGGGACAGGGGGAATGAAAAACTGTTTTTT	CASNLRDRGNEKLFF
TRBV11-3	-	TRBJ2-4	-	TGTGCCAGCAGCCCCTGGAGGGCCAAAAACATTCAGTACTTC	CASSPWRAKNIQYF
TRBV6-5	-	TRBJ1-2	-	TGTGCCAGCAGTTACATGGGGACAAAATATGGCTACACCTTC	CASSYMGTKYGYTF
TRBV28	-	TRBJ1-5	-	TGTGCCAGCAGTTTATCCCCCTCGGGGAGCAATCAGCCCCAGCATTTT	CASSLSPSGSNQPQHF
TRBV10-3	few	TRBJ2-1	TRBD2	TGTGCCATCAGTGAATCGGGAGGGGATTACAATGAGCAGTTCTTC	CAISESGGDYNEQFF
TRBV14	-	TRBJ1-1	-	TGTGCCAGCAGCCGCCTGACGGTATCTGAAGCTTTCTTT	CASSRLTVSEAFF
TRBV18	-	TRBJ2-7	TRBD1	TGTGCCAGCTCACCACCGGGTGGACACCCAGGGGGTGAGCAGTACTTC	CASSPPGGHPGGEQYF
TRBV6-5	-	TRBJ2-5	-	TGTGCCAGCAGTTTCGAGGGAGAGACCCAGTACTTC	CASSFEGETQYF
TRBV18	once	TRBJ2-7	-	TGTGCCAGCTCCCCCGACCGATCCTACGAGCAGTACTTC	CASSPDRSYEQYF